This T cell receptor beta chain is drawn from a study of blood T cell repertoires in COVID-19. The overall study: COVID-19 samples from acute and convalescent phases originated in the United States, Italy and Spain. Nucleic acid was either cDNA or gDNA, and it came from T cells, B-cell-depleted T cells, or PBMCs.

Cohorts were assigned according to the clinical history that participants reported. With 1 base clipped from V and 3 bases from J, the junction kept 13 bases outside the gene matches. The CDR3 runs 18 residues. Germline V gene sequence: CDR1 MGHDK, CDR2 SYGVNS. Original data processing: The assay estimated nucleated cells by amplifying reference gene primers. Generated by immunoSEQ multiplex PCR, the TCRdb table keeps only in-frame clones and is missing some. D and trimming were read from the DNA, whereas the V and J calls and clone size are those reported in that table. Of about 240,000 clones in the sample, approximately 84% are singletons; the top ten hold around 3%.

The clonotype comes from a woman between 40 and 50 years old with acute COVID-19. The sequenced sample consisted of PBMCs or T cells enriched from blood (not recorded which). The gene calls are TRBV25-1 and TRBJ2-7, with 9 bases identical to TRBD2. The CDR3 here is CASSESRPSRSGSYEQYF. For the CDR3, the DNA is TGTGCCAGCAGTGAATCCCGGCCGAGTCGTAGCGGGAGCTACGAGCAGTACTTC.